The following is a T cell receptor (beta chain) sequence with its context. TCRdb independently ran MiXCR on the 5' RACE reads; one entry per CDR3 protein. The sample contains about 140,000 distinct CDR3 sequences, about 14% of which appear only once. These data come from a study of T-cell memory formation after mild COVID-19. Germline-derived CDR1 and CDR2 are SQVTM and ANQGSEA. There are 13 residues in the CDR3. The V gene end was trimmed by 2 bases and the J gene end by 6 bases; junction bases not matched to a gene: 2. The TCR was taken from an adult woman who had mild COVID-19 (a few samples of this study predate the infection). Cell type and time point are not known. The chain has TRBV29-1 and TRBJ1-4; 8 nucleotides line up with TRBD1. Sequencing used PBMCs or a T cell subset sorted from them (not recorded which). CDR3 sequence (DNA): TGCAGCGTTGAACTACAGGGGGATGAAAAACTGTTTTTT. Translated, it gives CSVELQGDEKLFF.